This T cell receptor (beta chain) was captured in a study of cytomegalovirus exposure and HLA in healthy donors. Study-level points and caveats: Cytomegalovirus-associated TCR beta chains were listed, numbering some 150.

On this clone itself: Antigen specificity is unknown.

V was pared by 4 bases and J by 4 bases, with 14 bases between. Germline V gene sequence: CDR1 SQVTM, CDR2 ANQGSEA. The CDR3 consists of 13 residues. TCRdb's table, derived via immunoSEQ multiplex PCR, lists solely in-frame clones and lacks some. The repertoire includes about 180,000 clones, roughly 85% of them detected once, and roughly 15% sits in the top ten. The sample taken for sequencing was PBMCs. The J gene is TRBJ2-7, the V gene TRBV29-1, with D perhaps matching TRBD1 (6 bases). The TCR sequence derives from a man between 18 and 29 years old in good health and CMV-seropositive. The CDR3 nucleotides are TGCAGCGTTGGGACAGACCTAATGTACGAGCAGTACTTC. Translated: CSVGTDLMYEQYF.